The 13 T cell receptor beta chains given below trace back to one sample, sequenced in a study of identical twins. TCRdb called the 5' RACE reads again in MiXCR, with one record for every CDR3 protein. The repertoire holds some 1,600,000 distinct CDR3 sequences, with around a third as singletons. Sequencing used cord blood. The receptors derive from a newborn girl in good health.

The rearrangement uses TRBV2 and TRBJ2-2, with 11 bases identical to TRBD2. The CDR3 has 15 residues. V lost 4 bases and J lost 2; bases outside the gene matches: 0. CDR1 and CDR2 from the germline V gene are SNHLY and FYNNEI. The CDR3 here is CASSGLAGNTGELFF. CDR3 DNA: TGTGCCAGCAGTGGACTAGCGGGAAACACCGGGGAGCTGTTTTTT.

The V and J genes are TRBV3-1 and TRBJ2-1; D is undetermined. The germline CDR1 and CDR2 sequences are LGHDT and YNNKEL (reference sequence). V gave up 4 bases and J gave up 8 bases, with 12 bases separating them. There are 13 residues in the CDR3. The CDR3 DNA sequence: TGTGCCAGCAGCCCCCACCCAGTGGATGAGCAGTTCTTC. Its protein product is CASSPHPVDEQFF.

V is TRBV10-3 and J is TRBJ2-3; D possibly uses TRBD1 or TRBD2 (5 bases each). The CDR3 runs 15 residues. Germline CDR1 is ENHRY and CDR2 is SYGVKD. V shed 4 bases and J shed 0 bases, with 11 bases lying between them. CDR3 residues: CAISVGRESTDTQYF. The CDR3 DNA reads as TGTGCCATCAGTGTAGGCAGGGAGAGCACAGATACGCAGTATTTT.

The gene calls are TRBV6-1 and TRBJ2-3; possible D gene TRBD1, 6 bases. Germline V gives CDR1 MNHNS, CDR2 SASEGT. Trimming removed 11 bases at V and 9 bases at J, with 18 bases between. This CDR3 has 12 residues. This CDR3 is CAAVRDTGTQYF. The CDR3 DNA reads as TGTGCCGCCGTACGGGACACAGGAACGCAGTATTTT.

This clonotype was picked up a small number of times. The gene calls are TRBV7-2 and TRBJ1-2; 7 bases are a match to TRBD1. The trim removed 5 bases at V and 2 bases at J, leaving 5 bases unmatched. The CDR3 is 14 amino acids. Germline V CDR1 and CDR2: SGHTA, FQGNSA. Here the CDR3 reads CASSPETGNYGYTF. CDR3 in DNA: TGTGCCAGCAGCCCCGAGACAGGGAACTATGGCTACACCTTC.

This sequence joins TRBV9 and TRBJ1-2; no firm D call. V was pared by 0 bases and J by 4 bases, with 7 bases between. Germline V gene sequence: CDR1 SGDLS, CDR2 YYNGEE. The CDR3 is 13 residues long. CDR3: CASSVEGPYGYTF. The CDR3 DNA sequence: TGTGCCAGCAGCGTAGAAGGTCCCTATGGCTACACCTTC.

The chain is built from TRBV10-3 and TRBJ2-7; D is unclear. Trimming cost V 6 bases and J 3 bases, with 12 bases left between them. This CDR3 region has 13 residues. Per the germline V gene, CDR1 is ENHRY and CDR2 is SYGVKD. The CDR3 protein is CAIRGNHSYEQYF. The CDR3 DNA follows: TGTGCCATCAGAGGCAACCACAGCTACGAGCAGTACTTC.

This clonotype appeared a few times. This chain links TRBV28 with TRBJ1-4; TRBD1 is a possible D gene (6 bases). CDR1 and CDR2 (germline): MDHEN, SYDVKM. Trimming took off 0 bases at V and 7 bases at J, with 9 bases between the two ends. The CDR3 covers 14 residues. CDR3 nucleotide sequence: TGTGCCAGCAGTTTATGGGGCAGGGGTGAAAAACTGTTTTTT. Its translation: CASSLWGRGEKLFF.

This clonotype has more than one count but fewer than ten. J is TRBJ1-2 and V is TRBV5-1; 8 positions agree with TRBD1. Germline-derived CDR1 and CDR2 are SGHRS and YFSETQ. This CDR3 contains 14 residues. Losses at the gene ends were 4 bases for V and 5 bases for J; bases not matched to a gene: 7. CDR3 sequence: CASSADRVWYGYTF. The CDR3 nucleotides are TGCGCCAGCAGCGCGGACAGGGTATGGTATGGCTACACCTTC.

CDR3 DNA sequence: TGCAGTGCCATTATAGGGGGAACTAATGAAAAACTGTTTTTT. This sequence encodes CSAIIGGTNEKLFF. The chain joins TRBV20-1 to TRBJ1-4, with D tentatively TRBD1 (6 bases). V shed 6 bases and J shed 1 base, with 12 bases lying between them. CDR3 length: 14 amino acids. Germline V gene data show CDR1 as DFQATT and CDR2 as SNEGSKA (reference sequence).

This clonotype was detected many times. The chain is built from TRBV11-1 and TRBJ2-3; 8 bases are a match to TRBD2. CDR1 and CDR2 from the germline V gene are SGHAT and FQDESV (reference sequence). V shed 4 bases, J shed 0 bases, and the junction held 6 bases outside the gene matches. This CDR3 comprises 16 residues. The CDR3 nucleotides read TGTGCCAGCAGCTCAAGCGGGGGCACTAGCACAGATACGCAGTATTTT. It is translated as CASSSSGGTSTDTQYF.

This clonotype has a handful of counts. A junction end diverges from the germline sequence, so it may reflect a read error. This chain uses TRBV7-2 with TRBJ2-1, with TRBD2 identical over 13 bases. CDR1 is SGHTA and CDR2 is FQGNSA in the germline V gene. CDR3 length: 19 amino acids. The CDR3 DNA reads TGTGCCAGCAGCGTAGCCGGACTAGCGGGAGTCCCCTCCTACAATGAGCAGTTCTTC. Its translation: CASSVAGLAGVPSYNEQFF.

A remark on this clonotype: This may stem from a read error, because a much larger clone lies one nucleotide away. This rearrangement joins TRBV10-3 to TRBJ1-4; no firm D call. The germline V gene has CDR1 ENHRY and CDR2 SYGVKD. The CDR3 length is 14 residues. This chain's CDR3 is CAMSGTAPHEKLFF. The CDR3 coding sequence is TGTGCCATGAGTGGTACAGCGCCCCATGAAAAACTGTTTTTT.